The present T cell receptor beta chain was sequenced within a study of cytomegalovirus exposure and HLA in healthy donors. Researchers ran the PCR with 60 Vbeta and 13 Jbeta primers. Sequencing used immunoSEQ multiplex PCR; TCRdb keeps in-frame clones, though not all of them. The table includes some 190,000 clones, over 60% detected once. V was trimmed by 0 bases and J by 4 bases, leaving 12 bases between them. Germline values: CDR1 SGHTA, CDR2 FQGNSA. The CDR3 is 15 residues long. The source of this sequence is a man younger than 35 in good health and CMV-seronegative. Sequencing was performed on PBMCs. The J gene is TRBJ1-1, the V gene TRBV7-2; possible D gene TRBD1, 5 bases. Here the CDR3 DNA reads TGTGCCAGCAGCTTAGCAGCTTGGGGGGGCACTGAAGCTTTCTTT. Its protein product is CASSLAAWGGTEAFF.